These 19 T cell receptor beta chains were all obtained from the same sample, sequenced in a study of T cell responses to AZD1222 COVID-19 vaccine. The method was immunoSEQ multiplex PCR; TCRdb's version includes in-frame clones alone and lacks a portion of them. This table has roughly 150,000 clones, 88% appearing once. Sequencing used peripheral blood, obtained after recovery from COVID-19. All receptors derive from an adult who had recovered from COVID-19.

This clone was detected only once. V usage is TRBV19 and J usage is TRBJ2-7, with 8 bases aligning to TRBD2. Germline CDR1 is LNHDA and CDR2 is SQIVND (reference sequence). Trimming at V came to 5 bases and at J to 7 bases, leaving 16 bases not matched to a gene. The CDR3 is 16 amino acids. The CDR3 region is CASSPRPAGAQEEQYF. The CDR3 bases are TGTGCCAGTAGTCCCCGACCAGCGGGGGCGCAAGAAGAGCAGTACTTC.

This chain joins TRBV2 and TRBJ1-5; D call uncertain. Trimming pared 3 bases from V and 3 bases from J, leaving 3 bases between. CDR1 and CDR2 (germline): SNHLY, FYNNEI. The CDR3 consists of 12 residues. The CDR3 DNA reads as TGTGCCAGCAGTGATAACAATCAGCCCCAGCATTTT. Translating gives CASSDNNQPQHF.

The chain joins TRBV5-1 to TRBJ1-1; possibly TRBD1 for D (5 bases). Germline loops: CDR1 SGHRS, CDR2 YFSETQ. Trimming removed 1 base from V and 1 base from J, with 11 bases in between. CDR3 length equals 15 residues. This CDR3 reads CASSLLGRKNTEAFF. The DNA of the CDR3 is TGCGCCAGCAGCTTGCTGGGACGGAAGAACACTGAAGCTTTCTTT.

CDR3 protein: CASSRFNGATNEKLFF. CDR3 in DNA: TGCGCCAGCAGCCGATTTAACGGGGCAACTAATGAAAAACTGTTTTTT. This chain connects TRBV4-3 to TRBJ1-4; no definite D call. Germline CDR1 and CDR2: LGHNA and YSLEER. The CDR3 is 16 residues long. V was shortened by 4 bases and J by 0 bases, with 12 bases between the two germline ends.

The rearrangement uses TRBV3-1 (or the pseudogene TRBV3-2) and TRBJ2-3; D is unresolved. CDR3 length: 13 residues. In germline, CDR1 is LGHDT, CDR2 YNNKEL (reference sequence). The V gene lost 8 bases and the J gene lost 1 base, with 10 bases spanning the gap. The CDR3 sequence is CASGRRGTDTQYF. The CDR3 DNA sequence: TGTGCCAGCGGTAGACGGGGCACAGATACGCAGTATTTT.

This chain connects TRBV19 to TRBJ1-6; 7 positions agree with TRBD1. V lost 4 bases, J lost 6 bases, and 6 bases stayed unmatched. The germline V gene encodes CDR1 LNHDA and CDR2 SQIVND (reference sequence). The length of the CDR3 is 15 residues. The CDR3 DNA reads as TGTGCCAGTAGTACTCGGGACAGCCGTAATTCACCCCTCCACTTT. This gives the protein CASSTRDSRNSPLHF.

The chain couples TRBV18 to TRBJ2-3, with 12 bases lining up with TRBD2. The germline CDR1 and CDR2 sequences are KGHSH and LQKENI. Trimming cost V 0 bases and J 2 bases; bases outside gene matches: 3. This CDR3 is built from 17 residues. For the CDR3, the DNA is TGTGCCAGCTCACCACCGACTAGCGGGGGATCCACAGATACGCAGTATTTT. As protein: CASSPPTSGGSTDTQYF. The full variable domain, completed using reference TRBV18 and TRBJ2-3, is NAGVMQNPRHLVRRRGQEARLRCSPMKGHSHVYWYRQLPEEGLKFMVYLQKENIIDESGMPKERFSAEFPKEGPSILRIQQVVRGDSAAYFCASSPPTSGGSTDTQYFGPGTRLTVL.

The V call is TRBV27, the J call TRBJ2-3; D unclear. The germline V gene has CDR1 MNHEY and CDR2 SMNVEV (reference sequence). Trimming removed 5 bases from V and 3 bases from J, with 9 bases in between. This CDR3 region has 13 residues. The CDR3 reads CASSLGPTDTQYF. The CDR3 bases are TGTGCCAGCAGTCTAGGACCAACAGATACGCAGTATTTT.

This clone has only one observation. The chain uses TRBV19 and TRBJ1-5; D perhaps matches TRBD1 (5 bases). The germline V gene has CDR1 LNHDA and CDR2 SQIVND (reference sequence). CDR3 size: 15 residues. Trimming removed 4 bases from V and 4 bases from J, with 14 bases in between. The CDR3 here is CASSRDSGGNQPQHF. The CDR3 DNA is TGTGCCAGTAGTAGAGACAGTGGGGGTAATCAGCCCCAGCATTTT.

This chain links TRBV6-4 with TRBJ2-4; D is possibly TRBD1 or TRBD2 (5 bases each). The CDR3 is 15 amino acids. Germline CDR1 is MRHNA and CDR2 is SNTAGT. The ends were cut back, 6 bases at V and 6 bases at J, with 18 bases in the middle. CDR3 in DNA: TGTGCCAGCAGCTCGAGGGGCGGTCAGGGAAACATTCAGTACTTC. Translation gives CASSSRGGQGNIQYF.

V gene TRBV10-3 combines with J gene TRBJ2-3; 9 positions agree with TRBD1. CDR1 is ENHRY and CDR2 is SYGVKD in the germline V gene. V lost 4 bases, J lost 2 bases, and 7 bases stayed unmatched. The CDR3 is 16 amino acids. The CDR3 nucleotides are TGTGCCATCAGTGTAATCCGGGACAGGGTCACAGATACGCAGTATTTT. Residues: CAISVIRDRVTDTQYF.

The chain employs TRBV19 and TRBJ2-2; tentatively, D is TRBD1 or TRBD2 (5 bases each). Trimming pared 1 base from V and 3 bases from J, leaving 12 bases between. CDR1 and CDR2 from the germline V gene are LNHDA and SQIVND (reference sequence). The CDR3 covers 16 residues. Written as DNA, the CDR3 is TGTGCCAGTAGTATAGCAACCCGAGGGGACACCGGGGAGCTGTTTTTT. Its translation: CASSIATRGDTGELFF.

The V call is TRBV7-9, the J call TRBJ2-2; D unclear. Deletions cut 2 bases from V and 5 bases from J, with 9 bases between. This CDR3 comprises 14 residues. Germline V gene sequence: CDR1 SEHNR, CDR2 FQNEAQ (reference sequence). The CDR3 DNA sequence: TGTGCCAGCAGCTTAACAAAATCTACCGGGGAGCTGTTTTTT. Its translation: CASSLTKSTGELFF.

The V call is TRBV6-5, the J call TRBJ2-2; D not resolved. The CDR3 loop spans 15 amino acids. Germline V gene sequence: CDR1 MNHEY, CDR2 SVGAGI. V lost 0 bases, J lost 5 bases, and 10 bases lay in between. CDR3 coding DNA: TGTGCCAGCAGTTACTCGAAAACACCTACCGGGGAGCTGTTTTTT. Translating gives CASSYSKTPTGELFF.

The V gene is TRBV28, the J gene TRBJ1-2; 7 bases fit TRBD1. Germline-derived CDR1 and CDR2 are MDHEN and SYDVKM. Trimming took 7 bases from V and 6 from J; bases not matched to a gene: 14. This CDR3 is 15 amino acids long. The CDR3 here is CASKLPGQGDNGYTF. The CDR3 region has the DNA TGTGCCAGCAAACTCCCCGGGCAGGGGGATAATGGCTACACCTTC.

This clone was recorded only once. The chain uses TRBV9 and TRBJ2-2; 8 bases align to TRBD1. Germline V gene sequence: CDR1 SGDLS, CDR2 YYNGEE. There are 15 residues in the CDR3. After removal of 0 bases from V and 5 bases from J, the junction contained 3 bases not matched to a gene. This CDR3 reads CASSVAQGATGELFF. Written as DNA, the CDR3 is TGTGCCAGCAGCGTAGCGCAGGGGGCGACCGGGGAGCTGTTTTTT.

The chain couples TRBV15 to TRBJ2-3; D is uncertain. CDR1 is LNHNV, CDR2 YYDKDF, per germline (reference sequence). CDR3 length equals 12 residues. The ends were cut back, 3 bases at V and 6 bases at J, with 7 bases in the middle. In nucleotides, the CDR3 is TGTGCCACCAGCAGCCGAACGGATACGCAGTATTTT. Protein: CATSSRTDTQYF.

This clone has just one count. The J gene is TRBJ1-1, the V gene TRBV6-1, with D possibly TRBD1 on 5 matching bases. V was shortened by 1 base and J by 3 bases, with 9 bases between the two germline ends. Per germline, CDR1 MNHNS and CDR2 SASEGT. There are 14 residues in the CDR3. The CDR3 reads CASSEGGMYTEAFF. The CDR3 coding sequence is TGTGCCAGCAGTGAAGGGGGGATGTACACTGAAGCTTTCTTT.

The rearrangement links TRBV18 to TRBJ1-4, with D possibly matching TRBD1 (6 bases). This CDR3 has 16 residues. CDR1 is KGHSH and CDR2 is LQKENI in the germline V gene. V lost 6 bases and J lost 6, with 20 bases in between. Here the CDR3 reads CASSMRGAGAYEKLFF. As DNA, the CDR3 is TGTGCCAGCTCCATGAGAGGAGCAGGGGCTTATGAAAAACTGTTTTTT.